This T cell receptor (beta chain) came from a study of molecular identifiers for immune sequencing clone quantification. Overall study results and limits: A shared barcode on identical TCR molecules could lead to underestimated sizes for highly expanded clones.

Naive CD8 T cell sorting was performed on the CD8+CD4-CCR7+CD45RA+ phenotype. This clonotype was detected ten times or more. The antigen remains undetermined. The CDR3 loop spans 15 amino acids. Per the germline V gene, CDR1 is LNHNV and CDR2 is YYDKDF (reference sequence). V lost 1 base to trimming and J lost 7 bases, with 16 bases between them. TCRdb redid the calling of the PCR reads with MiXCR, one entry per CDR3 protein. This table holds about 500,000 distinct CDR3 sequences, less than 30% found once. The source material was naive CD8+ T cells from blood, with Jurkat cell RNA spiked in. Subset meaning: FACS-sorted CD8+CD4-CCR7+CD45RA+ naive T cells. The J gene is TRBJ1-1, the V gene TRBV15; D is ambiguous. The receptor comes from a human donor in good health. Some libraries in this study had Jurkat cell RNA spiked in. The CDR3 DNA reads as TGTGCCACCAGCAGAGTCCGTATGGGATTAAATGAAGCTTTCTTT. Translated: CATSRVRMGLNEAFF. The full variable domain, its missing parts supplied by reference TRBV15 and TRBJ1-1, is DAMVIQNPRYQVTQFGKPVTLSCSQTLNHNVMYWYQQKSSQAPKLLFHYYDKDFNNEADTPDNFQSRRPNTSFCFLDIRSPGLGDTAMYLCATSRVRMGLNEAFFGQGTRLTVV.